This note documents a single T cell receptor beta chain sequence. Its antigen remains unidentified. The CDR3 has 14 residues. Trimming left V 6 bases short and J 0 bases short, with 9 bases between. The data were taken from a study of response to subunit inactivated influenza vaccine. General observations from the study: There was a suggestion from the authors that each seasonal influenza vaccination recruits few new T cells.

TCRdb passed the RT-PCR reads through MiXCR, listing each CDR3 protein once. This sample carries about 540,000 distinct CDR3 sequences, about 14% of them seen once, and the ten largest clones take roughly 11%. J is TRBJ1-3 and V is TRBV12-3 or TRBV12-4, with D possibly TRBD1 on 5 matching bases. This TCR was sampled from a man aged 45-65 years who received an inactivated influenza vaccine. The sample in question was PBMCs from blood, obtained roughly 12 days after vaccination. CDR3 sequence reads: CASSDSSSGNTIYF. CDR3 bases: TGTGCCAGCAGCGACAGTAGCTCTGGAAACACCATATATTTT.